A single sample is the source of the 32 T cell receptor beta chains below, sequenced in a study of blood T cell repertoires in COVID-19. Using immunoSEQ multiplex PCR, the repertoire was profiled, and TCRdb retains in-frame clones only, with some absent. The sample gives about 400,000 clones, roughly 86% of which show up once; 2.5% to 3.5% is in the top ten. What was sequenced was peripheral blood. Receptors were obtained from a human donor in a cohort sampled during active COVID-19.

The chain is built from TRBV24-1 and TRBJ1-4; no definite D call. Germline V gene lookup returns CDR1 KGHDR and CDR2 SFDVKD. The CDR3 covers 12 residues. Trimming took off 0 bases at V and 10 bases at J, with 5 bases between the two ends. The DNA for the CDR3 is TGTGCCACCAGTGATTTGACGGGAAAACTGTTTTTT. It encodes CATSDLTGKLFF.

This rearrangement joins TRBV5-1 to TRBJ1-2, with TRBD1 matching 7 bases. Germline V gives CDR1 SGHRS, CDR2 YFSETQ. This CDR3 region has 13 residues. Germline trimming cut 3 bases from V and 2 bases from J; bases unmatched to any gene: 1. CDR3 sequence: CASSSTGNYGYTF. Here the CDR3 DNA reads TGCGCCAGCAGCTCGACAGGGAACTATGGCTACACCTTC.

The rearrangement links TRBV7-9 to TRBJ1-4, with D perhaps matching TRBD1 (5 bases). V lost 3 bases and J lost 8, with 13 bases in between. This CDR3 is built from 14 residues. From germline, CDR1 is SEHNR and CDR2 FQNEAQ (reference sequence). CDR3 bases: TGTGCCAGCAGCTTGAACGGGAGGGGAGAAAAACTGTTTTTT. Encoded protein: CASSLNGRGEKLFF.

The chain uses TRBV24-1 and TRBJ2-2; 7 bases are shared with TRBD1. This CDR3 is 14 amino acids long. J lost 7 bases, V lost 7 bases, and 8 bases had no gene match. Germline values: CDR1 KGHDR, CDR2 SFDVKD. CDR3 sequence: CATSEGARVGELFF. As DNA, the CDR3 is TGTGCCACCAGCGAGGGGGCGCGGGTCGGGGAGCTGTTTTTT.

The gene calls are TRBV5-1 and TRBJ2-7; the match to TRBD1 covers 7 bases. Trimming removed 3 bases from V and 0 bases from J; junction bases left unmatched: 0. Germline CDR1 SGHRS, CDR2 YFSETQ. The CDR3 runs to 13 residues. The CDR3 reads CASSWDSSYEQYF. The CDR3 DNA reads TGCGCCAGCAGCTGGGACAGCTCCTACGAGCAGTACTTC.

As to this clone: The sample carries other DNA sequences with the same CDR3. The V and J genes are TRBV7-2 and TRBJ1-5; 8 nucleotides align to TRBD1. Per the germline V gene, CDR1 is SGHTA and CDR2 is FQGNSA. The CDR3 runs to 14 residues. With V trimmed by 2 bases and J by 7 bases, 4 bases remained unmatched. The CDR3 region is CASSLRQGNQPQHF. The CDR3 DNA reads TGTGCCAGCAGCTTAAGACAGGGGAACCAGCCCCAGCATTTT.

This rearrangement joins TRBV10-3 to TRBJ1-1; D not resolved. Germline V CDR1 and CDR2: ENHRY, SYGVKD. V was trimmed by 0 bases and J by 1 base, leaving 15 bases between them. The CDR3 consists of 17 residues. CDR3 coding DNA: TGTGCCATCAGTGAGTCGACGTTCGGCGGCTCGAACACTGAAGCTTTCTTT. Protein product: CAISESTFGGSNTEAFF.

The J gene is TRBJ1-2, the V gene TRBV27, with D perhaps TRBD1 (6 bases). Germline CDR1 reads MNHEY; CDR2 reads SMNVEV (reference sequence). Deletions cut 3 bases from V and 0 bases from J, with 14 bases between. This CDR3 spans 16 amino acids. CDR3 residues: CASSFNRETTNYGYTF. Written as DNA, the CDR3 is TGTGCCAGCAGTTTTAACAGGGAGACGACTAACTATGGCTACACCTTC.

The CDR3: CATSPQGGDSYEQYF. The CDR3 nucleotides are TGTGCCACCAGCCCCCAAGGGGGGGACTCCTACGAGCAGTACTTC. The chain carries TRBV15 and TRBJ2-7, with D perhaps TRBD2 (7 bases). V lost 5 bases to trimming and J lost 0 bases, with 14 bases between them. The germline gives CDR1 LNHNV, CDR2 YYDKDF (reference sequence). The CDR3 sequence is 15 residues long.

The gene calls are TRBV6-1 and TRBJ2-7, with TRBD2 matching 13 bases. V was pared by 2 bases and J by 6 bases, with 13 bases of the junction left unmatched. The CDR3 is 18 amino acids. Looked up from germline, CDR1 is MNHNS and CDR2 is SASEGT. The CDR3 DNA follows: TGTGCCAGCAGTGAATTTGGGGGACTAGCGGGGCTGCCTCTCGAGCAGTACTTC. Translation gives CASSEFGGLAGLPLEQYF.

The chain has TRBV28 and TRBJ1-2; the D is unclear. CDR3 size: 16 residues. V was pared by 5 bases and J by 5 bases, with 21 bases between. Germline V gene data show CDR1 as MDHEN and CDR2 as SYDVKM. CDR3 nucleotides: TGTGCCAGCAGTCTCTCCCCTGAGCTTATGCGGTATGGCTACACCTTC. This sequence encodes CASSLSPELMRYGYTF.

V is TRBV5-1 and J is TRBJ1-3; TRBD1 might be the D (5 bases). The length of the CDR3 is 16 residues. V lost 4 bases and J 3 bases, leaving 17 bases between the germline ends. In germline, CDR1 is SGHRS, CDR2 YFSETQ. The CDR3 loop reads CASSPGGRYIGNTIYF. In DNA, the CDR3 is TGCGCCAGCAGCCCGGGGGGGAGATACATTGGAAACACCATATATTTT. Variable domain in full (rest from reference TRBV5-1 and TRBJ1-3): KAGVTQTPRYLIKTRGQQVTLSCSPISGHRSVSWYQQTPGQGLQFLFEYFSETQRNKGNFPGRFSGRQFSNSRSEMNVSTLELGDSALYLCASSPGGRYIGNTIYFGEGSWLTVV.

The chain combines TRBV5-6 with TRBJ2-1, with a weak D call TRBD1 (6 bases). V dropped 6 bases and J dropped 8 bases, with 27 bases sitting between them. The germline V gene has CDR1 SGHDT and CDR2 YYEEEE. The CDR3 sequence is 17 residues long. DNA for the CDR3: TGTGCCAGCACCAGTCTCGTTGTGCTAGGACAGTCGGATGAGCAGTTCTTC. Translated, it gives CASTSLVVLGQSDEQFF. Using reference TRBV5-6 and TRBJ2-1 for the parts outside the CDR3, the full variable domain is DAGVTQSPTHLIKTRGQQVTLRCSPKSGHDTVSWYQQALGQGPQFIFQYYEEEERQRGNFPDRFSGHQFPNYSSELNVNALLLGDSALYLCASTSLVVLGQSDEQFFGPGTRLTVL.

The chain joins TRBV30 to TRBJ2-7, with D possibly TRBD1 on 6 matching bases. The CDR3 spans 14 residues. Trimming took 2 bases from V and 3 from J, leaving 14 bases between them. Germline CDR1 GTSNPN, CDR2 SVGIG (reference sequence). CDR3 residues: CAWSKKGVDYEQYF. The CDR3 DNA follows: TGTGCCTGGAGTAAAAAGGGGGTAGACTACGAGCAGTACTTC.

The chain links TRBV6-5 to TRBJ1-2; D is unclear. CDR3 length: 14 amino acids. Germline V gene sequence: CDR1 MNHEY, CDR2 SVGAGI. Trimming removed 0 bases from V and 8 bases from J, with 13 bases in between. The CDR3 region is CASSYSGARGGYTF. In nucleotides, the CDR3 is TGTGCCAGCAGTTACTCGGGTGCAAGAGGGGGCTACACCTTC.

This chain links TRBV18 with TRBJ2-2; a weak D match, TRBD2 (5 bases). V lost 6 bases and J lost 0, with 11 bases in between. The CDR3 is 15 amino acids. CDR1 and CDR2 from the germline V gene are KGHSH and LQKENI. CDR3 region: CASSRAATNTGELFF. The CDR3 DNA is TGTGCCAGCTCGCGGGCCGCGACGAACACCGGGGAGCTGTTTTTT.

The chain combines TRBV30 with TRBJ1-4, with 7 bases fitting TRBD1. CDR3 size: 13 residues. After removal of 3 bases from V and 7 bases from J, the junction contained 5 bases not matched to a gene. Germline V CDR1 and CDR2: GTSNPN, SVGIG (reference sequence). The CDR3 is CAWRGQRSEKLFF. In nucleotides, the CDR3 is TGTGCCTGGAGGGGACAGAGGAGTGAAAAACTGTTTTTT.

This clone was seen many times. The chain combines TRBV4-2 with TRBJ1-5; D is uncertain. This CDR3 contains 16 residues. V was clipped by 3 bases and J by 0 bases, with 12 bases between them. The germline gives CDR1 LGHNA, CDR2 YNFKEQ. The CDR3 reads CASSQTHGDSNQPQHF. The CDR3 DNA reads TGTGCCAGCAGCCAGACGCACGGAGATAGCAATCAGCCCCAGCATTTT.

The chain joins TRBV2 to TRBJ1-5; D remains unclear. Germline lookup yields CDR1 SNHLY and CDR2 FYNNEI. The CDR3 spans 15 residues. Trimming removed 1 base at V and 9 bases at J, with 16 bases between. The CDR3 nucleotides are TGTGCCAGCAGTGAAGTGGTTAATCCTGCGCGGCCCCAGCATTTT. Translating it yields CASSEVVNPARPQHF.

The CDR3 sequence: CASSPPMRGFGDTQYF. The CDR3, as DNA: TGTGCCAGCAGCCCTCCTATGCGGGGTTTCGGGGATACGCAGTATTTT. The gene calls are TRBV5-4 and TRBJ2-3, with D perhaps matching TRBD2 (6 bases). CDR3 length: 16 residues. Germline assignment: CDR1 SGHNT and CDR2 YYREEE (reference sequence). The V gene lost 4 bases and the J gene lost 6 bases, with 21 bases spanning the gap. Full variable domain (rest looked up from reference TRBV5-4 and TRBJ2-3): ETGVTQSPTHLIKTRGQQVTLRCSSQSGHNTVSWYQQALGQGPQFIFQYYREEENGRGNFPPRFSGLQFPNYSSELNVNALELDDSALYLCASSPPMRGFGDTQYFGPGTRLTVL.

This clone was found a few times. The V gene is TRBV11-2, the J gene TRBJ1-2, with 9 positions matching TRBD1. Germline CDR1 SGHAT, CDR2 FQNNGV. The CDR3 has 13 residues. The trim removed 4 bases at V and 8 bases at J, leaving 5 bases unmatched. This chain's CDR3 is CASSSGQGWGYTF. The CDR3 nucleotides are TGTGCCAGCAGCTCGGGACAGGGCTGGGGCTACACCTTC.

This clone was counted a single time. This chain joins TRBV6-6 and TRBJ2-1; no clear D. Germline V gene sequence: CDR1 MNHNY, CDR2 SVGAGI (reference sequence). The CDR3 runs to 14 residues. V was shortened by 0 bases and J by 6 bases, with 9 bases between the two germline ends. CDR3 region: CASSYSTRPNEQFF. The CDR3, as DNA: TGTGCCAGCAGTTACTCGACACGCCCCAATGAGCAGTTCTTC.

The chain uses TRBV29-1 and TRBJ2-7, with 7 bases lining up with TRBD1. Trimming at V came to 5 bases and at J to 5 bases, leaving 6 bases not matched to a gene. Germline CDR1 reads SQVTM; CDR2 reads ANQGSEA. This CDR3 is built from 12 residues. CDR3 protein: CSVRVGGDEQYF. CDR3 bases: TGCAGCGTTCGGGTAGGGGGCGACGAGCAGTACTTC.

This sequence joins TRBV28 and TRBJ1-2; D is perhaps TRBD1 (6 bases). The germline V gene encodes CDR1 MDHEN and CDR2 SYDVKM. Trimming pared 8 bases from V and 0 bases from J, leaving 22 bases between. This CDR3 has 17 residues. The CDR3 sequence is CASLRLTGTKSNYGYTF. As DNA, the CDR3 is TGTGCCAGCCTCCGTCTTACCGGGACAAAGTCTAACTATGGCTACACCTTC.

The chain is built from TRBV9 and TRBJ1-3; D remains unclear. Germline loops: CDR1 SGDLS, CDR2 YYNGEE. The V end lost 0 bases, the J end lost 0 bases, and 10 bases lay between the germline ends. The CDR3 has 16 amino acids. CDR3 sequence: CASSVESEGSGNTIYF. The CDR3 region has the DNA TGTGCCAGCAGCGTAGAATCCGAGGGCTCTGGAAACACCATATATTTT.

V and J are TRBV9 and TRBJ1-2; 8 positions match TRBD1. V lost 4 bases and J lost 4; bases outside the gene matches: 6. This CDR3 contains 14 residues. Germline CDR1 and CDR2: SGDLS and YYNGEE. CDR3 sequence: CASSSSGQGYGYTF. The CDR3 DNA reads TGTGCCAGCAGCTCCTCCGGACAGGGCTATGGCTACACCTTC.

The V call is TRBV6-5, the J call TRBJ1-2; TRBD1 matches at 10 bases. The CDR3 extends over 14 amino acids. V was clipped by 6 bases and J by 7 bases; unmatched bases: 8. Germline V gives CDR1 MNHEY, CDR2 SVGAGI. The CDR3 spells CASRRQGAAGGYTF. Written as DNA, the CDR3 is TGTGCCAGCAGGCGACAGGGGGCTGCGGGTGGCTACACCTTC.

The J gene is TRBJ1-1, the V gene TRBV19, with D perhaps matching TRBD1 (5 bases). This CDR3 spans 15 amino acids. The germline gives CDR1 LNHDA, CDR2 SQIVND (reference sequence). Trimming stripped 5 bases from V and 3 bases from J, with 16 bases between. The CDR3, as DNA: TGTGCCAGTAGTGTCCCCCGTCGGGGGGACACTGAAGCTTTCTTT. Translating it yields CASSVPRRGDTEAFF. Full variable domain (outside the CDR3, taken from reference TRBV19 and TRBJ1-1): DGGITQSPKYLFRKEGQNVTLSCEQNLNHDAMYWYRQDPGQGLRLIYYSQIVNDFQKGDIAEGYSVSREKKESFPLTVTSAQKNPTAFYLCASSVPRRGDTEAFFGQGTRLTVV.

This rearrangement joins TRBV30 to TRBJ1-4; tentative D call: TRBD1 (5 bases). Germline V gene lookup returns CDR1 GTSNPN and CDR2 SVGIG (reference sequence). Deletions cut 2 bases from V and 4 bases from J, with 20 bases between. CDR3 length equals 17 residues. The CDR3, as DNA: TGTGCCTGGAGTTGGACCGTTGGGGAGGGGCTTAATGAAAAACTGTTTTTT. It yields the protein CAWSWTVGEGLNEKLFF. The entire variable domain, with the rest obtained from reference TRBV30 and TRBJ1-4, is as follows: SQTIHQWPATLVQPVGSPLSLECTVEGTSNPNLYWYRQAAGRGLQLLFYSVGIGQISSEVPQNLSASRPQDRQFILSSKKLLLSDSGFYLCAWSWTVGEGLNEKLFFGSGTQLSVL.

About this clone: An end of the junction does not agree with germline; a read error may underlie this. Here the CDR3 reads CASSLSPSNTEAFF. Written as DNA, the CDR3 is TGTGCCAGCAGCTTATCCCCCTCGAACACTGAAGCTTTCTTT. The chain joins TRBV28 to TRBJ1-1; no clear D. Germline lookup yields CDR1 MDHEN and CDR2 SYDVKM. This CDR3 spans 14 amino acids. Together with reference TRBV28 and TRBJ1-1, the CDR3 gives the full variable domain: DVKVTQSSRYLVKRTGEKVFLECVQDMDHENMFWYRQDPGLGLRLIYFSYDVKMKEKGDIPEGYSVSREKKERFSLILESASTNQTSMYLCASSLSPSNTEAFFGQGTRLTVV.

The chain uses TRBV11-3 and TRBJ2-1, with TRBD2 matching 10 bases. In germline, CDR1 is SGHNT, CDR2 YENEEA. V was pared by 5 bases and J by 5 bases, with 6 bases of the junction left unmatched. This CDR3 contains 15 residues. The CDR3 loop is CASSRSGRANNEQFF. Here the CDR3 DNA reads TGTGCCAGCAGCCGAAGCGGGAGGGCCAACAATGAGCAGTTCTTC.

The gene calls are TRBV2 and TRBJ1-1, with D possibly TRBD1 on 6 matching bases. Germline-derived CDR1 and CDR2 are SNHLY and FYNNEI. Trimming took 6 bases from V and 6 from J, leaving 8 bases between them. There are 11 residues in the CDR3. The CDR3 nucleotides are TGTGCCAGCAGACAGGGATCTGAAGCTTTCTTT. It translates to CASRQGSEAFF.